The clone carrying this TCR beta chain has at least ten counts. At one of its ends the junction is not consistent with the germline gene, which may arise from a read error. Construction of TCR beta libraries relied on iRepertoire HTBI primers and on Arm-PCR targeting CDR3 regions. Source study methods: Samples jointly harbored 62 TRBV and about 15 TRBJ segments. Each CDR3 protein is one row after TCRdb ran MiXCR on the multiplex PCR reads. TCRdb, not the authors, supplied the V and J calls. Of 450,000 to 650,000 distinct CDR3 sequences detected, about 16% appear once; the ten largest clones hold 25%. Germline V gives CDR1 LGHNT, CDR2 FRNRAP. This CDR3 spans 15 amino acids. These data belong to a study of regulatory T cells in long-lasting Graves disease. Noted time point: newly diagnosed GD, antithyroid drugs for less than 3 months. With RNA extracted from PBMCs as input, the TCR library was made. These data also formed part of another study, on T cells in Graves' hyperthyroidism and ophthalmopathy.

The clonotype comes from a woman aged 35 to 60 with Graves disease. The sample here was peripheral blood mononuclear cells (PBMCs), taken at new diagnosis, from a patient treated with antithyroid drugs. The chain is built from TRBV12-5 and TRBJ2-5, with TRBD2 matching over 8 bases. CDR3 in amino acids: CASGLASGREGAQYF. The CDR3 DNA reads as TGTGCCAGTGGTTTGGCTAGCGGGCGAGAGGGGGCCCAGTACTTC. Full variable domain (outside the CDR3, taken from reference TRBV12-5 and TRBJ2-5): DARVTQTPRHKVTEMGQEVTMRCQPILGHNTVFWYRQTMMQGLELLAYFRNRAPLDDSGMPKDRFSAEMPDATLATLKIQPSEPRDSAVYFCASGLASGREGAQYFGPGTRLLVL.